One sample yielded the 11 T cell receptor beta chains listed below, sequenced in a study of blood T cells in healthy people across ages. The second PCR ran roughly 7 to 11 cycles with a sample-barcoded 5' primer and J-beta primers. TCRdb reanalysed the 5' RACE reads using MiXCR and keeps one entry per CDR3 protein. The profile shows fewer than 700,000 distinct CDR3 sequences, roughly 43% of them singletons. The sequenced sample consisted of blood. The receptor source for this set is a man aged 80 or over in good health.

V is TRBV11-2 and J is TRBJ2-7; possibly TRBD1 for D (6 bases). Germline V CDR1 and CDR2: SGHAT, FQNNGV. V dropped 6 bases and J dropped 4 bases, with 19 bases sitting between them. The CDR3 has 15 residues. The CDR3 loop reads CASRGDAGDSYEQYF. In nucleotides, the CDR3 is TGTGCCAGCAGGGGGGACGCAGGGGATTCGTACGAGCAGTACTTC. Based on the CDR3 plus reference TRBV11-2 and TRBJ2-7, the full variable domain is EAGVAQSPRYKIIEKRQSVAFWCNPISGHATLYWYQQILGQGPKLLIQFQNNGVVDDSQLPKDRFSAERLKGVDSTLKIQPAKLEDSAVYLCASRGDAGDSYEQYFGPGTRLTVT.

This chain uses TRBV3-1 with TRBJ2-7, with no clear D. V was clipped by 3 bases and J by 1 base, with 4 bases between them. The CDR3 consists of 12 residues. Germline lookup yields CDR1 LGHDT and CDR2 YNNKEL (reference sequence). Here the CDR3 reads CASSHISYEQYF. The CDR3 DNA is TGTGCCAGCAGCCATATTTCCTACGAGCAGTACTTC.

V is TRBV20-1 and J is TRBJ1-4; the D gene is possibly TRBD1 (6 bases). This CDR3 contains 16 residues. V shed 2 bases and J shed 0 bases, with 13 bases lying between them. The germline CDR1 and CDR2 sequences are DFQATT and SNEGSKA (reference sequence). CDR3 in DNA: TGCAGTGCTAGAATCGGACAGATTGCAACTAATGAAAAACTGTTTTTT. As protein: CSARIGQIATNEKLFF.

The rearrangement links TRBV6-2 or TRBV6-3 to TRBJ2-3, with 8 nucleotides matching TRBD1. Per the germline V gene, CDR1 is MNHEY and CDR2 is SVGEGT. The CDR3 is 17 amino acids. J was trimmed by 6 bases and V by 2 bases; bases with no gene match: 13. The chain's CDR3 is CASSYLAGQGESDTQYF. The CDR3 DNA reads TGTGCCAGCAGTTACCTCGCAGGACAGGGCGAATCGGATACGCAGTATTTT.

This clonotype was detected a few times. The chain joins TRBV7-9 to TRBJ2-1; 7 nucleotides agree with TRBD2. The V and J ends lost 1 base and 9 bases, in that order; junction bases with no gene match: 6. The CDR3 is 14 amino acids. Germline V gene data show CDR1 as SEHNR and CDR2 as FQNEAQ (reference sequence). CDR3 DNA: TGTGCCAGCAGCTTAGTTCTTCGCGGGGGTGAGCAGTTCTTC. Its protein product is CASSLVLRGGEQFF. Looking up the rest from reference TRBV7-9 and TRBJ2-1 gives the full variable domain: DTGVSQNPRHKITKRGQNVTFRCDPISEHNRLYWYRQTLGQGPEFLTYFQNEAQLEKSRLLSDRFSAERPKGSFSTLEIQRTEQGDSAMYLCASSLVLRGGEQFFGPGTRLTVL.

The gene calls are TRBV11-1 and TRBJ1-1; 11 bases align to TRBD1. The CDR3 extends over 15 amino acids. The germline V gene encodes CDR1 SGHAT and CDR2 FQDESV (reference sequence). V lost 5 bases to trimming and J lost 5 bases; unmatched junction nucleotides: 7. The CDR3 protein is CASSLPGQGGTEAFF. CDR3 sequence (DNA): TGTGCCAGCAGCCTTCCGGGACAGGGGGGAACTGAAGCTTTCTTT. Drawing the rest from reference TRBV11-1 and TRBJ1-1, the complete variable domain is EAEVAQSPRYKITEKSQAVAFWCDPISGHATLYWYRQILGQGPELLVQFQDESVVDDSQLPKDRFSAERLKGVDSTLKIQPAELGDSAMYLCASSLPGQGGTEAFFGQGTRLTVV.

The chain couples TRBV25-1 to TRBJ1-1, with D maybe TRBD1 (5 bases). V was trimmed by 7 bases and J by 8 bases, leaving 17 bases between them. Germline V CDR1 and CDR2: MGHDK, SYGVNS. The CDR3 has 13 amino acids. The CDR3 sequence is CASKARGDFEAFF. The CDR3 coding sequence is TGTGCCAGCAAGGCGCGGGGGGATTTCGAAGCTTTCTTT.

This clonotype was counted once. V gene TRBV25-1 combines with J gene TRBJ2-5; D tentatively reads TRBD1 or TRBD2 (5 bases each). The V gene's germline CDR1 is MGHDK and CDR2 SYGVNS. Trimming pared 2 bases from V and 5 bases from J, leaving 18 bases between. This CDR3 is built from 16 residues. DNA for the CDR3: TGTGCCAGCAGTGAAAGTAGTAGGGGAGTACGGGAGACCCAGTACTTC. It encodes CASSESSRGVRETQYF.

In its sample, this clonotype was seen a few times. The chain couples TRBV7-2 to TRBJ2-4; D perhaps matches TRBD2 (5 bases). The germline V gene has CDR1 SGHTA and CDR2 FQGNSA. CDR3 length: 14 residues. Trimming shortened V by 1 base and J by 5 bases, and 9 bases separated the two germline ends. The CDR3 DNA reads TGTGCCAGCAGCTTAGGAGGGCCTCAAAACATTCAGTACTTC. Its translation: CASSLGGPQNIQYF.

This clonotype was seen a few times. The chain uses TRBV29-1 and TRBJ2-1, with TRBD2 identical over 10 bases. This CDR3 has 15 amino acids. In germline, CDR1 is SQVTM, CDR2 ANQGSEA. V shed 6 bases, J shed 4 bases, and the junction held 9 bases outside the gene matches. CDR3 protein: CSVDTLAGEYNEQFF. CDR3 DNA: TGCAGCGTGGATACCCTAGCGGGGGAGTACAATGAGCAGTTCTTC.

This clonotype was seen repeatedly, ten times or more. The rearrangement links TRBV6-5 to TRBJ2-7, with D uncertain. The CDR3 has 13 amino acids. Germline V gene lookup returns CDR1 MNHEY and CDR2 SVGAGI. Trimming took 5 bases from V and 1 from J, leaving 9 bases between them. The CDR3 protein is CASSPSISYEQYF. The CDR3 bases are TGTGCCAGCAGTCCGTCGATATCCTACGAGCAGTACTTC.